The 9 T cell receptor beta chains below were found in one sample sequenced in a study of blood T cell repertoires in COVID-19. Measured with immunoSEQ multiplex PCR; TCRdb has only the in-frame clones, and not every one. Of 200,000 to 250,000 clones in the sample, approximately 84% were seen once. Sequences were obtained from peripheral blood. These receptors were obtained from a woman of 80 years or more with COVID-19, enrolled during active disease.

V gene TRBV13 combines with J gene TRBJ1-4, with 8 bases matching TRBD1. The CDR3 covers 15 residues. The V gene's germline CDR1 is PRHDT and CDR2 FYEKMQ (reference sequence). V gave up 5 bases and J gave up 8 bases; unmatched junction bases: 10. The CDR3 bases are TGTGCCAGCAGCGCTAGGACAGGGCGTGCCGAAAAACTGTTTTTT. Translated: CASSARTGRAEKLFF.

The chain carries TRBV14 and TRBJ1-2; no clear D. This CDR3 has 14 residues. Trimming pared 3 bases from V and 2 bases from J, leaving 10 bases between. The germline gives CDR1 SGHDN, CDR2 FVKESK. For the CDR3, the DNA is TGTGCCAGCAGCCACCACAGAGGGAACTATGGCTACACCTTC. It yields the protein CASSHHRGNYGYTF.

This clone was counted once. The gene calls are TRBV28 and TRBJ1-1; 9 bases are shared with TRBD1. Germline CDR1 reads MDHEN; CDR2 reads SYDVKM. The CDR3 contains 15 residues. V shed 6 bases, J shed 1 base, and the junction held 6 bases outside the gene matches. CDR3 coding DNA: TGTGCCAGCAGGGAGGACAGGGGAAGGAACACTGAAGCTTTCTTT. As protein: CASREDRGRNTEAFF. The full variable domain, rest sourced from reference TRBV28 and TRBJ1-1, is DVKVTQSSRYLVKRTGEKVFLECVQDMDHENMFWYRQDPGLGLRLIYFSYDVKMKEKGDIPEGYSVSREKKERFSLILESASTNQTSMYLCASREDRGRNTEAFFGQGTRLTVV.

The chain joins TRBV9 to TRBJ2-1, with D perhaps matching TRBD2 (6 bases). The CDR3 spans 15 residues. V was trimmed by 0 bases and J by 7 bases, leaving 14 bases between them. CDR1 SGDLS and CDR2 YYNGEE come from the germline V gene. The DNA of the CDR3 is TGTGCCAGCAGCGTAGTGGAGGGCTTGGGGAATGAGCAGTTCTTC. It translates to CASSVVEGLGNEQFF.

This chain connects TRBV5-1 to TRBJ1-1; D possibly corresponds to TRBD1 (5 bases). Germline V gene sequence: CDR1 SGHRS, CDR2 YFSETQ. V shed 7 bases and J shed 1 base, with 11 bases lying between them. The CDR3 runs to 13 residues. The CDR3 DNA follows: TGCGCCAGCTCAGACAGCCCGAACACTGAAGCTTTCTTT. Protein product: CASSDSPNTEAFF.

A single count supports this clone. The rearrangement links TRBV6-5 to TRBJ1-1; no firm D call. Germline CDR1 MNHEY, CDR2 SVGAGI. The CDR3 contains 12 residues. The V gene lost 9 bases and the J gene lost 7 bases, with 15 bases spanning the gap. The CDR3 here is CASRTPSGEAFF. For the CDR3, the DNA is TGTGCCAGTCGAACCCCGAGTGGTGAAGCTTTCTTT.

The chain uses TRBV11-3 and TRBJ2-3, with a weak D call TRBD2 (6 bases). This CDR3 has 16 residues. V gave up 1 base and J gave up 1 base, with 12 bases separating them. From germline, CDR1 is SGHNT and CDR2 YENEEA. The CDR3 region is CASSLVPSAGTDTQYF. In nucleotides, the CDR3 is TGTGCCAGCAGCTTAGTCCCTAGCGCGGGCACAGATACGCAGTATTTT.

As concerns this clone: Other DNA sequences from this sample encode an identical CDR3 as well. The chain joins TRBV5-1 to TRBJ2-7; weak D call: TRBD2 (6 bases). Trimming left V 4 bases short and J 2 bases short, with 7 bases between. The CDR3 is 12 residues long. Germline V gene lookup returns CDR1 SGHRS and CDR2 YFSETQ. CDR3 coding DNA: TGCGCCAGCAGCCCGGGAGCCTACGAGCAGTACTTC. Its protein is CASSPGAYEQYF.

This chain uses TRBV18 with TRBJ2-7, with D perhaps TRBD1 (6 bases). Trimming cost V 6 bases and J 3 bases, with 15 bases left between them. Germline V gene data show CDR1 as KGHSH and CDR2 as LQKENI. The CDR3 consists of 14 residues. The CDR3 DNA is TGTGCCAGCTCTCCTCTCGGACAGAGCTACGAGCAGTACTTC. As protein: CASSPLGQSYEQYF. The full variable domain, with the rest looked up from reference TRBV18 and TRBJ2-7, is NAGVMQNPRHLVRRRGQEARLRCSPMKGHSHVYWYRQLPEEGLKFMVYLQKENIIDESGMPKERFSAEFPKEGPSILRIQQVVRGDSAAYFCASSPLGQSYEQYFGPGTRLTVT.